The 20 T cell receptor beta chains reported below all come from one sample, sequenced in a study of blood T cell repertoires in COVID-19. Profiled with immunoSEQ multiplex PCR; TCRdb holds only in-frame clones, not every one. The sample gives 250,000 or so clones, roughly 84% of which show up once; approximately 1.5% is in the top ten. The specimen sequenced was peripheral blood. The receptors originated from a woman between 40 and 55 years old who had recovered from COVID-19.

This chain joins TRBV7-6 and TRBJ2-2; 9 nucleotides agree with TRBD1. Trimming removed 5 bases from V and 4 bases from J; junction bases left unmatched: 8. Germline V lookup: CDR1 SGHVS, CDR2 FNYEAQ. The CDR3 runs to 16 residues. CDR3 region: CASSRGQGGLTGELFF. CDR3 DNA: TGTGCCAGCAGCCGGGGACAGGGTGGGCTCACCGGGGAGCTGTTTTTT.

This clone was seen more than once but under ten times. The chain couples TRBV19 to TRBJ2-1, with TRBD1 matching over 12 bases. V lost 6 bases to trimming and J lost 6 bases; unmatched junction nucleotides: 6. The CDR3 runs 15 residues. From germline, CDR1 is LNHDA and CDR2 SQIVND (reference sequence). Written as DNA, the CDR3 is TGTGCCAGTAGCCCGGGACAGGGGGCCGGCAATGAGCAGTTCTTC. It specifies CASSPGQGAGNEQFF. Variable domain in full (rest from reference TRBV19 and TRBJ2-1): DGGITQSPKYLFRKEGQNVTLSCEQNLNHDAMYWYRQDPGQGLRLIYYSQIVNDFQKGDIAEGYSVSREKKESFPLTVTSAQKNPTAFYLCASSPGQGAGNEQFFGPGTRLTVL.

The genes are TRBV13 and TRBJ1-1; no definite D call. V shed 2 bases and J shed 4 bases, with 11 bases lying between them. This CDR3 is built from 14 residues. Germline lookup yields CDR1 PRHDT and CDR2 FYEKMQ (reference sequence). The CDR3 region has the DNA TGTGCCAGCAGCTTACGCGGCGGAGGCACTGAAGCTTTCTTT. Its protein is CASSLRGGGTEAFF.

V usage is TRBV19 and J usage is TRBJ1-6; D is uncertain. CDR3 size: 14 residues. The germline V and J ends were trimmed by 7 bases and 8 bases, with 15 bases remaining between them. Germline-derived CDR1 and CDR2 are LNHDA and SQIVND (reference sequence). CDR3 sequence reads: CASMEALGYSPLHF. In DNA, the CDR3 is TGTGCCAGTATGGAGGCACTCGGGTATTCACCCCTCCACTTT.

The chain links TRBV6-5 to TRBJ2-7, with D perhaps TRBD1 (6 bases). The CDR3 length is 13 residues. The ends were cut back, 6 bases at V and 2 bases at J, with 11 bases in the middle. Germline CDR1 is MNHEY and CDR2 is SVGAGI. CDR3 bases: TGTGCCAGCAGAGGGACAACCCCCTACGAGCAGTACTTC. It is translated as CASRGTTPYEQYF.

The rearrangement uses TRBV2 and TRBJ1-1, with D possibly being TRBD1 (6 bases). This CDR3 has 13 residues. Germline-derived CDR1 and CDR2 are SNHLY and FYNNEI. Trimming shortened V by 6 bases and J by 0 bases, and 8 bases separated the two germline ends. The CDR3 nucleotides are TGTGCCAGCAGGGGACACCTGAACACTGAAGCTTTCTTT. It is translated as CASRGHLNTEAFF.

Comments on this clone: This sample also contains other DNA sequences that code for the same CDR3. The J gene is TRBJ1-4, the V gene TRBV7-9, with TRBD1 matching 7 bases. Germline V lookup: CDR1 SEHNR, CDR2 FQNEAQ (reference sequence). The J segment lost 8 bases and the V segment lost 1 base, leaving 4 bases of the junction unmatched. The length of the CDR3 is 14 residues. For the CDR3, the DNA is TGTGCCAGCAGCTTAGGACAGGGTCGAGAAAAACTGTTTTTT. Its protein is CASSLGQGREKLFF.

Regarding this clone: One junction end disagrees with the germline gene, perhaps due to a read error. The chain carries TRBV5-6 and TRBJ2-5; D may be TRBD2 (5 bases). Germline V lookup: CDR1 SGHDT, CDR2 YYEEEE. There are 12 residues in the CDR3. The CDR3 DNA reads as TGTGCCAGCACCTTGGGCGGGGAGACCCAGTACTTC. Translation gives CASTLGGETQYF.

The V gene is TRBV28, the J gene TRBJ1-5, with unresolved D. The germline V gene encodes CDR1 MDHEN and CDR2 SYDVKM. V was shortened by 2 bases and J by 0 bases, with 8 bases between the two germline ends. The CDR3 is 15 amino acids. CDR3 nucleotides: TGTGCCAGCAGTTTAAGTCGAGGTAGCAATCAGCCCCAGCATTTT. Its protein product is CASSLSRGSNQPQHF.

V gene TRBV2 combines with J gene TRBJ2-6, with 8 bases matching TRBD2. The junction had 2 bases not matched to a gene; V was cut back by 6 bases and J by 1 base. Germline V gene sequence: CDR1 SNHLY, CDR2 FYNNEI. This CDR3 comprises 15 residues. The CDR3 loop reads CASSGGVSGANVLTF. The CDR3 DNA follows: TGTGCCAGCAGCGGGGGGGTTTCTGGGGCCAACGTCCTGACTTTC.

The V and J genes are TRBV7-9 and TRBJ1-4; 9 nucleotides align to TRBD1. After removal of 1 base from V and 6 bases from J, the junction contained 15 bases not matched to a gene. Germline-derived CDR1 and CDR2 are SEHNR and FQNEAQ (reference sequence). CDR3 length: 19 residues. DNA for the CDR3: TGTGCCAGCAGCTTAGTCCCAGGACAGGGGACCCTCGAGGATGAAAAACTGTTTTTT. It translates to CASSLVPGQGTLEDEKLFF.

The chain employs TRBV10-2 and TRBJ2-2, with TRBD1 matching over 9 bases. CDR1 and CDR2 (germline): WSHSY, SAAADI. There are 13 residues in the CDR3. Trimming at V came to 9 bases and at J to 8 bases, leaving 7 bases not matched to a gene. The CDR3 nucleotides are TGCGCCAGTTCGGGACAGGGTTCGGGGGAGCTGTTTTTT. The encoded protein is CASSGQGSGELFF.

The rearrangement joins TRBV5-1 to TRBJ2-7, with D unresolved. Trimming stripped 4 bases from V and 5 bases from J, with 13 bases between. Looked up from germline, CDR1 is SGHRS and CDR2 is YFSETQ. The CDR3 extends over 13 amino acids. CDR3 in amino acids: CASSLGASNEQYF. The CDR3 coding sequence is TGCGCCAGCAGCCTGGGCGCGTCTAACGAGCAGTACTTC.

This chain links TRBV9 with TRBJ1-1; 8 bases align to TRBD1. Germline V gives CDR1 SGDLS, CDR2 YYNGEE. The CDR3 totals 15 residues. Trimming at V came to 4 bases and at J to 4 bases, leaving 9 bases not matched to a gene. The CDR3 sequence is CASSPRTGFGTEAFF. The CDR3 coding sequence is TGTGCCAGCAGCCCCCGGACAGGGTTTGGCACTGAAGCTTTCTTT.

The DNA of the CDR3 is TGTGCCTGGAGTGGGGGCGACGGGAACACTGAAGCTTTCTTT. Its protein is CAWSGGDGNTEAFF. The J gene is TRBJ1-1, the V gene TRBV30, with TRBD1 as a possible D gene (5 bases). The CDR3 is 14 amino acids. The germline V and J ends were trimmed by 1 base and 1 base, with 10 bases remaining between them. In germline, CDR1 is GTSNPN, CDR2 SVGIG (reference sequence). Drawing the rest from reference TRBV30 and TRBJ1-1, the complete variable domain is SQTIHQWPATLVQPVGSPLSLECTVEGTSNPNLYWYRQAAGRGLQLLFYSVGIGQISSEVPQNLSASRPQDRQFILSSKKLLLSDSGFYLCAWSGGDGNTEAFFGQGTRLTVV.

CDR3 in amino acids: CASSYSGTGWEKLFF. Here the CDR3 DNA reads TGTGCCAGCAGTTACTCTGGGACAGGTTGGGAAAAACTGTTTTTT. The chain is built from TRBV6-5 and TRBJ1-4, with 8 nucleotides matching TRBD1. The CDR3 extends over 15 amino acids. V lost 0 bases, J lost 8 bases, and 5 bases stayed unmatched. In germline, CDR1 is MNHEY, CDR2 SVGAGI.

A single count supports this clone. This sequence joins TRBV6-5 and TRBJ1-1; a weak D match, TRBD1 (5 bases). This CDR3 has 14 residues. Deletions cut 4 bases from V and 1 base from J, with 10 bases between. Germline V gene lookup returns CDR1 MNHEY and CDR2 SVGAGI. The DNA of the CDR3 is TGTGCCAGCAGTTTAAGACAGAGGAACACTGAAGCTTTCTTT. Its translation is CASSLRQRNTEAFF.

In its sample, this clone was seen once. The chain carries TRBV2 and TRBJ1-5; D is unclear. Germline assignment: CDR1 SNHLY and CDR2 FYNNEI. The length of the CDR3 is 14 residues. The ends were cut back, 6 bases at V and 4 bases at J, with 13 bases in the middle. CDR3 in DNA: TGTGCCAGCAGGGGTATTGAGGTTAATCAGCCCCAGCATTTT. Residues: CASRGIEVNQPQHF. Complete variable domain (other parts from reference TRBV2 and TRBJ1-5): EPEVTQTPSHQVTQMGQEVILRCVPISNHLYFYWYRQILGQKVEFLVSFYNNEISEKSEIFDDQFSVERPDGSNFTLKIRSTKLEDSAMYFCASRGIEVNQPQHFGDGTRLSIL.

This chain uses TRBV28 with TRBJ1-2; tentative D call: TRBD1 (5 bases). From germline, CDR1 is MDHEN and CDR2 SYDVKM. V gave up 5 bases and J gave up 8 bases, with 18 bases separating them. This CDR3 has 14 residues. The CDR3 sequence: CASSPSPPGQGYTF. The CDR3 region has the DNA TGTGCCAGCAGTCCCTCCCCCCCAGGGCAAGGCTACACCTTC.

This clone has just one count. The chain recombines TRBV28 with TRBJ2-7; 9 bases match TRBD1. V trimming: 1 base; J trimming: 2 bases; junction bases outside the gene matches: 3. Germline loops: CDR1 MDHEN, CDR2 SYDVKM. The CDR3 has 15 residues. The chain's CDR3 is CASSLLGDRAYEQYF. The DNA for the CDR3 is TGTGCCAGCAGTTTATTAGGGGACAGGGCCTACGAGCAGTACTTC.